These 21 T cell receptor beta chains were sequenced from one sample in a study of cytomegalovirus exposure and HLA in healthy donors. Here immunoSEQ multiplex PCR was the method, and the copy in TCRdb shows in-frame clones only, minus some. Here the sample spans approximately 140,000 clones, 88% being singletons. The sequencing input was PBMCs. These TCRs come from a woman in her late teens or twenties in good health and CMV-seropositive.

The V gene is TRBV15, the J gene TRBJ1-1, with D perhaps TRBD1 (5 bases). V was shortened by 5 bases and J by 1 base, with 11 bases between the two germline ends. Germline CDR1 reads LNHNV; CDR2 reads YYDKDF (reference sequence). This CDR3 region has 14 residues. The CDR3 DNA follows: TGTGCCACCAGCCGGGACGGGAGGAACACTGAAGCTTTCTTT. Encoded protein: CATSRDGRNTEAFF. Using reference TRBV15 and TRBJ1-1 for the parts outside the CDR3, the full variable domain is DAMVIQNPRYQVTQFGKPVTLSCSQTLNHNVMYWYQQKSSQAPKLLFHYYDKDFNNEADTPDNFQSRRPNTSFCFLDIRSPGLGDTAMYLCATSRDGRNTEAFFGQGTRLTVV.

This clone was found once. The junction shows a germline mismatch at one end, possibly a read error. The chain employs TRBV7-2 and TRBJ2-1; D gene ambiguous. Germline CDR1 reads SGHTA; CDR2 reads FQGNSA. This CDR3 is 11 amino acids long. This CDR3 is CASSLYQPPVF. CDR3 in DNA: TGTGCCAGCAGCTTATACCAACCGCCGGTCTTC.

V usage is TRBV5-8 and J usage is TRBJ1-4; no reliable D call. CDR3 length equals 13 residues. V shed 1 base and J shed 11 bases, with 12 bases lying between them. Germline values: CDR1 SGHTS, CDR2 YDEGEE. CDR3: CASSLKFPGKLFF. The CDR3 DNA sequence: TGTGCCAGCAGCTTGAAATTCCCCGGGAAACTGTTTTTT.

The chain has TRBV6-1 and TRBJ2-1, with TRBD2 matching 8 bases. V dropped 5 bases and J dropped 3; count of bases not matched to a gene: 3. The CDR3 has 14 amino acids. The germline gives CDR1 MNHNS, CDR2 SASEGT. The CDR3 DNA reads as TGTGCCAGCAGTCCCGGGACTAGCTACAATGAGCAGTTCTTC. It is translated as CASSPGTSYNEQFF.

V and J are TRBV5-5 and TRBJ2-5, with D possibly matching TRBD1 (6 bases). The V gene's germline CDR1 is SGHKS and CDR2 YYEKEE (reference sequence). Trimming left V 2 bases short and J 5 bases short, with 10 bases between. The CDR3 extends over 13 amino acids. The DNA for the CDR3 is TGTGCCAGCAGCTTCCCAGGGGAGGAGACCCAGTACTTC. Protein product: CASSFPGEETQYF.

The chain uses TRBV5-1 and TRBJ2-3; D tentatively reads TRBD1 or TRBD2 (5 bases each). Trimming removed 4 bases at V and 6 bases at J, with 18 bases between. CDR1 and CDR2 from the germline V gene are SGHRS and YFSETQ. The CDR3 is 15 residues long. In DNA, the CDR3 is TGCGCCAGCAGCGTGGGAGACAGAATGGGTGATACGCAGTATTTT. Translation gives CASSVGDRMGDTQYF.

V and J are TRBV10-1 and TRBJ2-7, with D unresolved. CDR1 and CDR2 from the germline V gene are WNHNN and SYGVQD (reference sequence). This CDR3 region has 14 residues. V dropped 0 bases and J dropped 5 bases, with 11 bases sitting between them. In nucleotides, the CDR3 is TGCGCCAGCAGTGAGTCCGCAGGTGGCCACGAGCAGTACTTC. It yields the protein CASSESAGGHEQYF.

This chain joins TRBV30 and TRBJ2-1, with 8 bases fitting TRBD2. The length of the CDR3 is 18 residues. CDR1 is GTSNPN, CDR2 SVGIG, per germline (reference sequence). The V and J ends lost 2 bases and 8 bases, in that order; junction bases with no gene match: 20. For the CDR3, the DNA is TGTGCCTGGAGTTTCCCCCTCCCCCCCGGGACTAGGACCTATGAGCAGTTCTTC. As protein: CAWSFPLPPGTRTYEQFF.

The rearrangement joins TRBV4-1 to TRBJ1-4, with 8 bases fitting TRBD1. Germline loops: CDR1 MGHRA, CDR2 YSYEKL. This CDR3 has 18 residues. Trimming took 3 bases from V and 3 from J; bases not matched to a gene: 12. The chain's CDR3 is CASSHPTNRQGPNEKLFF. For the CDR3, the DNA is TGCGCCAGCAGCCACCCAACAAATCGACAGGGGCCTAATGAAAAACTGTTTTTT.

The V and J genes are TRBV6-4 and TRBJ1-4; D remains unclear. CDR1 and CDR2 (germline): MRHNA, SNTAGT. V shed 5 bases and J shed 4 bases, with 8 bases lying between them. The CDR3 consists of 13 residues. This CDR3 reads CASSPHGNEKLFF. CDR3 DNA sequence: TGTGCCAGCAGTCCTCACGGTAATGAAAAACTGTTTTTT.

The chain uses TRBV19 and TRBJ2-7, with 7 bases matching TRBD2. CDR1 is LNHDA, CDR2 SQIVND, per germline (reference sequence). After removal of 10 bases from V and 0 bases from J, the junction contained 9 bases not matched to a gene. There are 14 residues in the CDR3. CDR3 in DNA: TGTGCCACCAACCCTAGCGGTAGCTCCTACGAGCAGTACTTC. Translated, it gives CATNPSGSSYEQYF.

This rearrangement joins TRBV5-6 to TRBJ1-2; D is uncertain. The CDR3 has 11 residues. Germline V gene lookup returns CDR1 SGHDT and CDR2 YYEEEE. V lost 3 bases to trimming and J lost 7 bases, with 7 bases between them. The DNA of the CDR3 is TGTGCCAGCAGCTACGGGTCTGGCTACACCTTC. Translating it yields CASSYGSGYTF.

This clone has only a few counts. The V and J genes are TRBV30 and TRBJ2-1; no reliable D call. CDR3 size: 12 residues. The ends were cut back, 2 bases at V and 4 bases at J, with 6 bases in the middle. Germline V gene sequence: CDR1 GTSNPN, CDR2 SVGIG (reference sequence). The CDR3: CAWSLRYNEQFF. The CDR3 region has the DNA TGTGCCTGGAGTCTCAGGTACAATGAGCAGTTCTTC. Drawing the rest from reference TRBV30 and TRBJ2-1, the complete variable domain is SQTIHQWPATLVQPVGSPLSLECTVEGTSNPNLYWYRQAAGRGLQLLFYSVGIGQISSEVPQNLSASRPQDRQFILSSKKLLLSDSGFYLCAWSLRYNEQFFGPGTRLTVL.

The rearrangement uses TRBV5-1 and TRBJ2-3; D perhaps matches TRBD2 (5 bases). The CDR3 has 17 residues. Germline lookup yields CDR1 SGHRS and CDR2 YFSETQ. Trimming removed 1 base at V and 2 bases at J, with 17 bases between. CDR3 in amino acids: CASSLFFGSRDTDTQYF. CDR3 DNA sequence: TGCGCCAGCAGCTTGTTTTTTGGGAGTCGGGACACAGATACGCAGTATTTT.

The rearrangement links TRBV2 to TRBJ1-2, with 8 bases aligning to TRBD1. With V trimmed by 6 bases and J by 8 bases, 2 bases remained unmatched. The CDR3 has 11 amino acids. Germline loops: CDR1 SNHLY, CDR2 FYNNEI. For the CDR3, the DNA is TGTGCCAGCAGGACAGGGGTCGGCTACACCTTC. This encodes CASRTGVGYTF. Variable domain in full (rest from reference TRBV2 and TRBJ1-2): EPEVTQTPSHQVTQMGQEVILRCVPISNHLYFYWYRQILGQKVEFLVSFYNNEISEKSEIFDDQFSVERPDGSNFTLKIRSTKLEDSAMYFCASRTGVGYTFGSGTRLTVV.

The CDR3 sequence is CASSYAILKFYGYTF. The CDR3 DNA follows: TGTGCCAGCAGCTACGCGATACTGAAATTCTATGGCTACACCTTC. The chain uses TRBV7-2 and TRBJ1-2; the D is unclear. This CDR3 has 15 residues. Between the trimmed V and J ends, which lost 4 bases and 4 bases, there was a span of 16 bases. Germline values: CDR1 SGHTA, CDR2 FQGNSA.

This sequence joins TRBV7-3 and TRBJ2-1, with 8 bases that match TRBD1. The CDR3 sequence is 16 residues long. Germline CDR1 reads SGHTA; CDR2 reads FQGTGA. V lost 0 bases and J lost 5; bases outside the gene matches: 6. CDR3 bases: TGTGCCAGCAGCTTAACCTCAGGGGGCCTAAACAATGAGCAGTTCTTC. This gives the protein CASSLTSGGLNNEQFF.

The genes are TRBV9 and TRBJ1-2; 8 bases line up with TRBD1. With 0 bases clipped from V and 5 bases from J, the junction kept 12 bases outside the gene matches. This CDR3 has 17 residues. Germline loops: CDR1 SGDLS, CDR2 YYNGEE. The chain's CDR3 is CASSVADYPGTGYGYTF. The CDR3 DNA sequence: TGTGCCAGCAGCGTAGCTGACTACCCCGGGACAGGTTATGGCTACACCTTC. Variable domain in full (rest from reference TRBV9 and TRBJ1-2): DSGVTQTPKHLITATGQRVTLRCSPRSGDLSVYWYQQSLDQGLQFLIQYYNGEERAKGNILERFSAQQFPDLHSELNLSSLELGDSALYFCASSVADYPGTGYGYTFGSGTRLTVV.

The gene calls are TRBV30 and TRBJ2-3; 7 bases agree with TRBD2. Per the germline V gene, CDR1 is GTSNPN and CDR2 is SVGIG (reference sequence). This CDR3 has 14 amino acids. The V and J ends lost 4 bases and 3 bases, in that order; junction bases with no gene match: 7. The CDR3 sequence: CAWTGTGGTDTQYF. The CDR3, as DNA: TGTGCCTGGACTGGGACCGGGGGGACAGATACGCAGTATTTT.

The V and J genes are TRBV6-6 and TRBJ1-5, with 7 bases aligning to TRBD1. This CDR3 region has 15 residues. J gave up 7 bases and V 0 bases, and 6 bases lay outside the gene matches. Germline CDR1 MNHNY, CDR2 SVGAGI (reference sequence). The CDR3: CASSYSQQGRQPQHF. CDR3 bases: TGTGCCAGCAGTTACTCGCAACAGGGGCGGCAGCCCCAGCATTTT.

This clone was seen only a few times. The chain carries TRBV25-1 and TRBJ2-2; D is possibly TRBD2 (6 bases). Per germline, CDR1 MGHDK and CDR2 SYGVNS. V was trimmed by 6 bases and J by 4 bases, leaving 12 bases between them. This CDR3 is 14 amino acids long. CDR3 coding DNA: TGTGCCAGCAGGGGGGGATCATTCACCGGGGAGCTGTTTTTT. Translation gives CASRGGSFTGELFF. Supplemented by reference TRBV25-1 and TRBJ2-2, the full variable domain reads EADIYQTPRYLVIGTGKKITLECSQTMGHDKMYWYQQDPGMELHLIHYSYGVNSTEKGDLSSESTVSRIRTEHFPLTLESARPSHTSQYLCASRGGSFTGELFFGEGSRLTVL.